One and the same sample provided the 3 T cell receptor beta chains below, sequenced in a study of T cell changes during pregnancy in multiple sclerosis (dated by TCRdb to between 2018 and 2021). The library was made by the immunoSEQ multiplex PCR assay. TCRdb mirrors the immuneACCESS table, restricted to in-frame sequences. Some clones are absent from its copies; in checked studies, under half trace to an unresolved V gene, and the reason for the others is unknown. Within this sample are about 81,000 clones, with roughly 95% of them counted one time only. The top ten constitute 1.3% to 1.5% of the sample. The starting material was peripheral blood, obtained in the third trimester of pregnancy. The source of these receptors is a female donor in good health, enrolled as a control in a pregnancy study.

The CDR3 reads CASSMARLVGADTQYF. The CDR3 DNA reads as TGTGCCAGTAGTATGGCCCGGCTAGTCGGTGCCGATACGCAGTATTTT. This chain links TRBV19 with TRBJ2-3, with no clear D. Germline V gives CDR1 LNHDA, CDR2 SQIVND (reference sequence). Trimming removed 3 bases at V and 6 bases at J, with 19 bases between. The CDR3 is made up of 16 amino acids.

For this clone: Different DNA sequences within this sample yield the same CDR3. The J gene is TRBJ2-5, the V gene TRBV4-1; 13 bases line up with TRBD2. Trimming at V came to 2 bases and at J to 3 bases, leaving 3 bases not matched to a gene. There are 16 residues in the CDR3. From germline, CDR1 is MGHRA and CDR2 YSYEKL. CDR3 loop: CASSQRGLAGEETQYF. In DNA, the CDR3 is TGCGCCAGCAGCCAACGCGGACTAGCGGGAGAAGAGACCCAGTACTTC.

The chain is built from TRBV9 and TRBJ2-1; 8 bases match TRBD2. This CDR3 contains 17 residues. With V trimmed by 5 bases and J by 1 base, 11 bases remained unmatched. The germline V gene encodes CDR1 SGDLS and CDR2 YYNGEE. CDR3 bases: TGTGCCAGCAGACAAGGGGGTAGCGGGGAATCCTACAATGAGCAGTTCTTC. As protein: CASRQGGSGESYNEQFF.